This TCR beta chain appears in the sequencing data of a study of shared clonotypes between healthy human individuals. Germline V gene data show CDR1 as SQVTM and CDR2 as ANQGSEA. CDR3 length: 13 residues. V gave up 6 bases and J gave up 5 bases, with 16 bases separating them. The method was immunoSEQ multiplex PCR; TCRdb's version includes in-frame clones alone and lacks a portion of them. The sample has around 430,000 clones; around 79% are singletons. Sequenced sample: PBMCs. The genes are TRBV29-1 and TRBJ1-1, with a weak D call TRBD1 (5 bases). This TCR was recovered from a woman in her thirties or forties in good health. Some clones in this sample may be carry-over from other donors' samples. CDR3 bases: TGCAGCGTCTCGGCAGGGCCGGGAACTGAAGCTTTCTTT. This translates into CSVSAGPGTEAFF.